The 26 T cell receptor beta chains reported below all come from one sample, sequenced in a study of response to subunit inactivated influenza vaccine. One entry per CDR3 protein, called by TCRdb with MiXCR from the RT-PCR reads. This sample has around 540,000 distinct CDR3 sequences, with about an eighth found just once. The specimen comprised PBMCs from blood, sampled on the day of vaccination. Receptor source: a man in his forties or fifties who received an inactivated influenza vaccine.

This clonotype has ten or more counts. The J gene is TRBJ2-3, the V gene TRBV4-3; 8 bases map to TRBD2. CDR3 length equals 20 residues. Germline V gene sequence: CDR1 LGHNA, CDR2 YSLEER. V shed 2 bases, J shed 1 base, and the junction held 17 bases outside the gene matches. The CDR3 loop reads CASSQWAGRGGPVGTDTQYF. Here the CDR3 DNA reads TGCGCCAGCAGCCAATGGGCGGGACGGGGGGGCCCAGTCGGCACAGATACGCAGTATTTT.

The chain joins TRBV20-1 to TRBJ2-5, with 8 bases aligning to TRBD1. Germline CDR1 is DFQATT and CDR2 is SNEGSKA (reference sequence). The CDR3 loop spans 14 amino acids. The V gene end was trimmed by 6 bases and the J gene end by 0 bases; junction bases not matched to a gene: 6. The CDR3 region is CSATQGAHQETQYF. The CDR3 coding sequence is TGCAGTGCGACGCAGGGGGCGCACCAAGAGACCCAGTACTTC.

This clonotype was seen only a few times. The rearrangement joins TRBV12-3 or TRBV12-4 to TRBJ2-7, with 10 nucleotides matching TRBD2. The CDR3 extends over 16 amino acids. V lost 6 bases, J lost 3 bases, and 11 bases stayed unmatched. The CDR3 region is CASSPIAGGQFYEQYF. CDR3 nucleotide sequence: TGTGCCAGCAGCCCGATAGCGGGGGGCCAGTTCTACGAGCAGTACTTC.

The V and J genes are TRBV15 and TRBJ2-1; 8 bases agree with TRBD1. Germline trimming cut 0 bases from V and 6 bases from J; bases unmatched to any gene: 7. Looked up from germline, CDR1 is LNHNV and CDR2 is YYDKDF (reference sequence). The CDR3 consists of 16 residues. CDR3 in amino acids: CATSRDLTGGINEQFF. The CDR3 region has the DNA TGTGCCACCAGCAGAGATCTAACAGGGGGGATCAATGAGCAGTTCTTC. Full variable domain (rest looked up from reference TRBV15 and TRBJ2-1): DAMVIQNPRYQVTQFGKPVTLSCSQTLNHNVMYWYQQKSSQAPKLLFHYYDKDFNNEADTPDNFQSRRPNTSFCFLDIRSPGLGDTAMYLCATSRDLTGGINEQFFGPGTRLTVL.

This clonotype was counted many times. The chain carries TRBV28 and TRBJ2-4; 8 bases are shared with TRBD2. CDR3 size: 14 residues. V shed 6 bases and J 8 bases; nucleotides not matched to a gene: 9. Germline CDR1 MDHEN, CDR2 SYDVKM. CDR3 nucleotides: TGTGCCAGCAGCCCCGGGGGGGATAGTTACATTCAGTACTTC. Amino acid sequence: CASSPGGDSYIQYF.

This clonotype was counted a few times. This rearrangement joins TRBV6-6 to TRBJ2-5; D may be TRBD2 (6 bases). Germline V gene sequence: CDR1 MNHNY, CDR2 SVGAGI (reference sequence). The CDR3 totals 13 residues. The V end was cut by 7 bases, the J end by 0 bases, with 9 bases between. The CDR3 loop is CASTLADQETQYF. Here the CDR3 DNA reads TGTGCCAGCACTTTAGCGGACCAAGAGACCCAGTACTTC.

This CDR3 is CASSRDKTYNEQFF. CDR3 DNA: TGCGCCAGCAGCCGAGACAAGACCTACAATGAGCAGTTCTTC. The genes are TRBV5-1 and TRBJ2-1; D call uncertain. Looked up from germline, CDR1 is SGHRS and CDR2 is YFSETQ. The CDR3 sequence is 14 residues long. V lost 4 bases and J 2 bases, leaving 10 bases between the germline ends.

This clonotype has a count of ten or more. This chain uses TRBV12-3 or TRBV12-4 with TRBJ2-7; 7 positions match TRBD1. CDR3 length: 14 residues. V lost 6 bases and J lost 4; bases outside the gene matches: 9. The CDR3 nucleotides are TGTGCCAGCAGCCATACGCGACAGGGTTACGAGCAGTACTTC. Protein sequence: CASSHTRQGYEQYF.

The table lists this clonotype with a few counts. The chain carries TRBV7-2 and TRBJ2-1, with no clear D. V was cut by 5 bases and J by 6 bases, with 11 bases left in between. Germline loops: CDR1 SGHTA, CDR2 FQGNSA. CDR3 length: 13 amino acids. The chain's CDR3 is CASSLTVPNEQFF. CDR3 nucleotides: TGTGCCAGCAGCCTAACTGTCCCCAATGAGCAGTTCTTC.

This clonotype was detected only a few times. The chain has TRBV11-2 and TRBJ2-6; D tentatively fits TRBD1 or TRBD2 (5 bases each). Trimming took 1 base from V and 1 from J, leaving 8 bases between them. The CDR3 covers 16 residues. Germline V gene data show CDR1 as SGHAT and CDR2 as FQNNGV. The CDR3 nucleotides are TGTGCCAGCAGCTTAGTTGGGGGTTCTGGGGCCAACGTCCTGACTTTC. Protein product: CASSLVGGSGANVLTF.

Ten or more counts support this clonotype. The chain is built from TRBV5-1 and TRBJ2-7; D unclear. V lost 0 bases to trimming and J lost 3 bases, with 7 bases between them. The CDR3 loop spans 13 amino acids. The germline V gene has CDR1 SGHRS and CDR2 YFSETQ. CDR3 coding DNA: TGCGCCAGCAGCTTGGCAGAAGACTACGAGCAGTACTTC. It codes for CASSLAEDYEQYF. The full variable domain, rest sourced from reference TRBV5-1 and TRBJ2-7, is KAGVTQTPRYLIKTRGQQVTLSCSPISGHRSVSWYQQTPGQGLQFLFEYFSETQRNKGNFPGRFSGRQFSNSRSEMNVSTLELGDSALYLCASSLAEDYEQYFGPGTRLTVT.

This clonotype was counted a few times. CDR3 in amino acids: CASSRGTSVAGETQYF. Written as DNA, the CDR3 is TGTGCCAGCAGCCGCGGGACTAGCGTGGCGGGAGAGACCCAGTACTTC. The V call is TRBV3-1, the J call TRBJ2-5, with 10 bases that match TRBD2. Germline V gene data show CDR1 as LGHDT and CDR2 as YNNKEL (reference sequence). V shed 4 bases, J shed 4 bases, and the junction held 9 bases outside the gene matches. The length of the CDR3 is 16 residues.

This clonotype was observed a few times. The chain links TRBV7-2 to TRBJ2-2; TRBD1 is a possible D gene (6 bases). Per the germline V gene, CDR1 is SGHTA and CDR2 is FQGNSA. V was trimmed by 5 bases and J by 3 bases, leaving 10 bases between them. The CDR3 has 14 residues. The CDR3 bases are TGTGCCAGCAGCGAGGACAGATACACCGGGGAGCTGTTTTTT. The encoded protein is CASSEDRYTGELFF. Full variable domain (missing parts from reference TRBV7-2 and TRBJ2-2): GAGVSQSPSNKVTEKGKDVELRCDPISGHTALYWYRQSLGQGLEFLIYFQGNSAPDKSGLPSDRFSAERTGGSVSTLTIQRTQQEDSAVYLCASSEDRYTGELFFGEGSRLTVL.

In its sample, this clonotype was seen many times. CDR3 residues: CASSLDGYGEQFF. Here the CDR3 DNA reads TGTGCCAGCAGCTTAGATGGGTACGGTGAGCAGTTCTTC. V is TRBV7-2 and J is TRBJ2-1; D is unresolved. The ends were cut back, 1 base at V and 9 bases at J, with 10 bases in the middle. This CDR3 has 13 residues. Germline V CDR1 and CDR2: SGHTA, FQGNSA.

This clonotype occurred a few times. The gene calls are TRBV6-1 and TRBJ1-1; perhaps TRBD1 as D (6 bases). V lost 7 bases and J 10 bases, leaving 22 bases between the germline ends. There are 14 residues in the CDR3. Per the germline V gene, CDR1 is MNHNS and CDR2 is SASEGT. CDR3 in DNA: TGTGCCAGCAACATAGAGACAGGTTTGGGAAGAGCTTTCTTT. It codes for CASNIETGLGRAFF.

The table lists this clonotype with many counts. J is TRBJ2-1 and V is TRBV30; D unclear. V was shortened by 7 bases and J by 9 bases, with 10 bases between the two germline ends. The V gene's germline CDR1 is GTSNPN and CDR2 SVGIG (reference sequence). The CDR3 consists of 10 residues. The CDR3 sequence is CASTRVEQFF. CDR3 in DNA: TGTGCCTCAACCCGAGTTGAGCAGTTCTTC. Drawing the rest from reference TRBV30 and TRBJ2-1, the complete variable domain is SQTIHQWPATLVQPVGSPLSLECTVEGTSNPNLYWYRQAAGRGLQLLFYSVGIGQISSEVPQNLSASRPQDRQFILSSKKLLLSDSGFYLCASTRVEQFFGPGTRLTVL.

This clonotype appeared a single time. The chain is built from TRBV20-1 and TRBJ2-2; tentative D call: TRBD1 (6 bases). The germline gives CDR1 DFQATT, CDR2 SNEGSKA (reference sequence). The CDR3 has 14 residues. Trimming removed 4 bases from V and 1 base from J, with 10 bases in between. CDR3 in DNA: TGCAGTGCTACCTCGGGACAGAACACCGGGGAGCTGTTTTTT. Protein product: CSATSGQNTGELFF.

Only a few counts were recorded for this clonotype. The chain carries TRBV12-3 or TRBV12-4 and TRBJ2-3; D is undetermined. The germline V and J ends were trimmed by 7 bases and 2 bases, with 13 bases remaining between them. CDR3 length: 14 amino acids. CDR3 residues: CASTPDSNTDTQYF. For the CDR3, the DNA is TGTGCCAGCACCCCCGATAGCAACACAGATACGCAGTATTTT.

This clonotype has a count of ten or more. This chain connects TRBV5-1 to TRBJ2-1, with a tentative D call TRBD2 (5 bases). The CDR3 totals 14 residues. CDR1 is SGHRS and CDR2 is YFSETQ in the germline V gene. The ends were cut back, 0 bases at V and 5 bases at J, with 9 bases in the middle. Here the CDR3 reads CASSLEGLNNEQFF. CDR3 nucleotide sequence: TGCGCCAGCAGCTTGGAAGGACTTAACAATGAGCAGTTCTTC.

This clonotype was recorded a few times. The chain recombines TRBV2 with TRBJ2-3; D unresolved. Germline V gives CDR1 SNHLY, CDR2 FYNNEI. The CDR3 is 14 amino acids. Trimming took 4 bases from V and 4 from J, leaving 12 bases between them. As DNA, the CDR3 is TGTGCCAGCAGTGTGGAGTACCGGCCAGATACGCAGTATTTT. This gives the protein CASSVEYRPDTQYF.

This clonotype was seen repeatedly, ten times or more. The rearrangement joins TRBV11-2 to TRBJ2-5; D unresolved. CDR1 and CDR2 (germline): SGHAT, FQNNGV. V gave up 1 base and J gave up 2 bases, with 8 bases separating them. This CDR3 has 14 residues. The CDR3, as DNA: TGTGCCAGCAGCTTAGGACGATTACAAGAGACCCAGTACTTC. Protein sequence: CASSLGRLQETQYF.

A remark on this clonotype: With a much larger clone just one base away, this may be a read error. This rearrangement joins TRBV4-3 to TRBJ2-7; D might be TRBD2 (6 bases). Germline CDR1 LGHNA, CDR2 YSLEER. The CDR3 totals 15 residues. CDR3 in amino acids: CASSQGVWDSNERYF. The CDR3 DNA reads TGCGCCAGCAGCCAAGGGGTTTGGGACTCCAACGAGCGGTACTTC.

The rearrangement links TRBV6-1 to TRBJ2-1; D possibly corresponds to TRBD2 (5 bases). V gave up 3 bases and J gave up 7 bases, with 16 bases separating them. This CDR3 is 15 amino acids long. Germline values: CDR1 MNHNS, CDR2 SASEGT. CDR3 coding DNA: TGTGCCAGCAGTGAGTTCCGTGTGCGGGCGAATGAGCAGTTCTTC. It encodes CASSEFRVRANEQFF.

This chain joins TRBV30 and TRBJ2-1; D is unclear. V was clipped by 4 bases and J by 0 bases, with 7 bases between them. The CDR3 extends over 13 amino acids. Germline loops: CDR1 GTSNPN, CDR2 SVGIG (reference sequence). The CDR3 protein is CAWTVASYNEQFF. In DNA form, the CDR3 reads TGTGCCTGGACAGTGGCCTCCTACAATGAGCAGTTCTTC.

The sample holds many counts of this clonotype. CDR3 amino acids: CASSPWTSGLYEQYF. Written as DNA, the CDR3 is TGTGCCAGCAGCCCCTGGACTAGCGGGCTCTACGAGCAGTACTTC. This chain uses TRBV7-9 with TRBJ2-7, with 11 nucleotides matching TRBD2. The CDR3 consists of 15 residues. V dropped 5 bases and J dropped 3; count of bases not matched to a gene: 6. CDR1 SEHNR and CDR2 FQNEAQ come from the germline V gene (reference sequence).

This clonotype was found a few times. J is TRBJ2-7 and V is TRBV6-5; 7 nucleotides line up with TRBD1. The trim removed 1 base at V and 1 base at J, leaving 7 bases unmatched. The CDR3 contains 16 residues. CDR1 is MNHEY, CDR2 SVGAGI, per germline. The CDR3 protein is CASSYFAQGQSYEQYF. DNA of the CDR3: TGTGCCAGCAGTTACTTTGCGCAGGGACAGTCCTACGAGCAGTACTTC.